The present T cell receptor beta chain was sequenced within a study of early T cells in non-severe SARS-CoV-2 infection. Overall study: Sequencing of bulk RNA from unsorted whole blood was done, without chain pairing.

General study points: Private and CD4 specificities were missed by VDJdb matching, which favored anti-spike CD8 responses.

This clonotype occurred many times. Its antigen is currently unknown. The germline V gene encodes CDR1 SGHKS and CDR2 YYEKEE (reference sequence). The CDR3 covers 15 residues. Trimming pared 2 bases from V and 6 bases from J, leaving 18 bases between. Individual cDNA molecules received unique molecular identifiers during library preparation. TCRdb re-analysed the 5' RACE reads in MiXCR, keeping a single row per CDR3 protein. Here the sample spans approximately 35,000 distinct CDR3 sequences, around 7% being singletons. The sequenced sample was whole blood. This TCR was recovered from an adult who was a healthcare worker with PCR-confirmed SARS-CoV-2 infection or an uninfected control (not recorded which). V usage is TRBV5-5 and J usage is TRBJ2-7, with D possibly matching TRBD1 (6 bases). CDR3 protein: CASSFSSTGPGEQYF. In DNA, the CDR3 is TGTGCCAGCAGCTTCAGCTCGACAGGTCCCGGCGAGCAGTACTTC.